The rows below give T cell receptor beta chains drawn from one sample of a study of blood T cell repertoires in COVID-19. Clones were read by immunoSEQ multiplex PCR, and TCRdb kept only the in-frame ones, dropping some. Among approximately 300,000 clones listed, 89% were seen once. The source material was PBMCs or T cells enriched from blood (not recorded which). The source of these receptors is a man aged 60-69 years who had recovered from COVID-19. The CDR3 runs from the conserved cysteine through the conserved F or W. Each record gives: V gene, J gene, D gene, clone size, CDR3 DNA, CDR3 protein. A D gene is named only where the DNA matches it firmly. Part of the rows lack a size; the others show once, few, many or a class for expanded clones.

v_call: TRBV28; j_call: TRBJ2-1; d_call: TRBD1; clone_size: .; cdr3_nt: TGTGCCATCCGAGGGACAGGGGGCAAGGGTGAGCAGTTCTTC; cdr3_aa: CAIRGTGGKGEQFF
v_call: TRBV6-2/TRBV6-3; j_call: TRBJ2-7; d_call: .; clone_size: .; cdr3_nt: TGTGCCAGCAGCAGGGCAGGTAGGGGCTACGAGCAGTACTTC; cdr3_aa: CASSRAGRGYEQYF
v_call: TRBV10-2; j_call: TRBJ2-5; d_call: TRBD2; clone_size: once; cdr3_nt: TGCGCCAGCAGTGTGGGACTACTCTCAGAGACCCAGTACTTC; cdr3_aa: CASSVGLLSETQYF
v_call: TRBV6-5; j_call: TRBJ2-7; d_call: .; clone_size: .; cdr3_nt: TGTGCCAGCAGACTAACGGGTTCCTACGAGCAGTACTTC; cdr3_aa: CASRLTGSYEQYF
v_call: TRBV6-5; j_call: TRBJ1-2; d_call: TRBD1; clone_size: .; cdr3_nt: TGTGCCAGCAGTTCGAGGACAGGGCCCTTCGATGGCTACACCTTC; cdr3_aa: CASSSRTGPFDGYTF
v_call: TRBV5-4; j_call: TRBJ1-4; d_call: .; clone_size: .; cdr3_nt: TGTGCCAGCAGCTCCTCCGGGAGATCAACTAATGAAAAACTGTTTTTT; cdr3_aa: CASSSSGRSTNEKLFF
v_call: TRBV7-3; j_call: TRBJ2-5; d_call: TRBD2; clone_size: .; cdr3_nt: TGTGCCAGCAGCCCGATAGCGGGAGGGCCGGAAGAGACCCAGTACTTC; cdr3_aa: CASSPIAGGPEETQYF
v_call: TRBV30; j_call: TRBJ2-7; d_call: .; clone_size: once; cdr3_nt: TGTGCCTGGAGTGTAGGGAGCCTTTACGAGCAGTACTTC; cdr3_aa: CAWSVGSLYEQYF
v_call: TRBV5-4; j_call: TRBJ2-2; d_call: .; clone_size: .; cdr3_nt: TGTGCCAGCAGCGACCCAGGGATTAGCACCGGGGAGCTGTTTTTT; cdr3_aa: CASSDPGISTGELFF
v_call: TRBV28; j_call: TRBJ1-4; d_call: TRBD1; clone_size: .; cdr3_nt: TGTGCCAGCAGTCTGACAGGGAGTGGGGAAAAACTGTTTTTT; cdr3_aa: CASSLTGSGEKLFF
v_call: TRBV19; j_call: TRBJ1-5; d_call: TRBD1; clone_size: .; cdr3_nt: TGTGCCAGTACTATGACAGGGGGCGATCAGCCCCAGCATTTT; cdr3_aa: CASTMTGGDQPQHF
v_call: TRBV2; j_call: TRBJ2-3; d_call: TRBD2; clone_size: .; cdr3_nt: TGTGCCAGCAGTGGTCGCACTAGCGACCCAGGAGATACGCAGTATTTT; cdr3_aa: CASSGRTSDPGDTQYF
v_call: TRBV11-2; j_call: TRBJ2-6; d_call: .; clone_size: .; cdr3_nt: TGTGCCAGCAGCTTAGATTCGGCCGATTTAGCGTTCTCTGGGGCCAACGTCCTGACTTTC; cdr3_aa: CASSLDSADLAFSGANVLTF
v_call: TRBV28; j_call: TRBJ1-2; d_call: TRBD1; clone_size: .; cdr3_nt: TGTGCCAGCAGAGCCCCCGGGACAGGGGGCGCAGAGGGCTACACCTTC; cdr3_aa: CASRAPGTGGAEGYTF
v_call: TRBV29-1; j_call: TRBJ1-1; d_call: .; clone_size: .; cdr3_nt: TGCAGCGTTGTCAGGTATGGCACTGAAGCTTTCTTT; cdr3_aa: CSVVRYGTEAFF
v_call: TRBV29-1; j_call: TRBJ1-3; d_call: .; clone_size: .; cdr3_nt: TGCAGCGTTGAAGCGGGGACAACTGGAAACACCATATATTTT; cdr3_aa: CSVEAGTTGNTIYF